This TCR beta chain was sequenced during a study of T cell responses to AZD1222 COVID-19 vaccine. Clones were sequenced by immunoSEQ multiplex PCR, and TCRdb holds only the in-frame ones, with some missing. The sample records about 140,000 clones, roughly 90% being singletons. Between the trimmed V and J ends, which lost 4 bases and 4 bases, there was a span of 13 bases. The CDR3 has 14 residues. Per the germline V gene, CDR1 is MDHEN and CDR2 is SYDVKM. Source: peripheral blood, taken on day 0 of AZD1222 vaccination. This chain joins TRBV28 and TRBJ1-1; the D gene is possibly TRBD1 (5 bases). The clonotype originates from an adult in good health. Written as DNA, the CDR3 is TGTGCCAGCAGTTACAGGAGGTGGGGCACTGAAGCTTTCTTT. Translation gives CASSYRRWGTEAFF.